A single sample is the source of the 15 T cell receptor beta chains below, sequenced in a study of prognosis after radiotherapy for stage I lung cancer. Amplicons of TCR beta CDR3 were generated from genomic DNA by two-round multiplex PCR. Every TRBV and TRBJ gene had its own specific primer in first-round PCR. TCRdb re-called the multiplex PCR reads with MiXCR, one entry per CDR3 protein. The sample yields 50,000 to 75,000 distinct CDR3 sequences, about 26% seen once. The specimen was PBMCs, collected before or after stereotactic body radiation therapy (not recorded which). These receptors all come from a donor aged 50 or older with non-small cell lung cancer.

Only a few counts were recorded for this clonotype. It differs at one base from a far larger clone, so likely a read error. The chain employs TRBV6-5 and TRBJ2-5; D call uncertain. The CDR3 length is 14 residues. Between the trimmed V and J ends, which lost 2 bases and 2 bases, there was a span of 9 bases. Germline assignment: CDR1 MNHEY and CDR2 SVGAGI. This chain's CDR3 is CASSYPRAQETQYF. The CDR3 nucleotides read TGTGCCAGCAGTTACCCGAGAGCGCAAGAGACCCAGTACTTC.

This clonotype was seen ten or more times. The DNA of the CDR3 is TGTGCCAGCAGCTTACGGGACGACTCCTACGAGCAGTACTTC. It specifies CASSLRDDSYEQYF. The rearrangement joins TRBV5-4 to TRBJ2-7; tentatively, D is TRBD1 or TRBD2 (5 bases each). Germline assignment: CDR1 SGHNT and CDR2 YYREEE (reference sequence). Trimming shortened V by 2 bases and J by 0 bases, and 9 bases separated the two germline ends. The CDR3 runs 14 residues.

This clonotype appeared a single time. At one of its ends the junction is not consistent with the germline gene, which may arise from a read error. The rearrangement uses TRBV6-5 and TRBJ1-2; TRBD1 matches 8 bases. CDR3 length: 15 residues. Germline V lookup: CDR1 MNHEY, CDR2 SVGAGI. DNA for the CDR3: TGTGCCAGCAGTTACGGCGGACAGGGTCCTTTCGTCTACACCTTT. This translates into CASSYGGQGPFVYTF.

This chain connects TRBV7-2 to TRBJ2-7, with TRBD2 matching 9 bases. The CDR3 runs 15 residues. Germline-derived CDR1 and CDR2 are SGHTA and FQGNSA. V shed 8 bases and J 2 bases; nucleotides not matched to a gene: 10. The CDR3, as DNA: TGTGCCAGCGGCAATAGCGGGGGTAATACCTACGAGCAGTACTTC. Its translation is CASGNSGGNTYEQYF.

This chain links TRBV6-1 with TRBJ1-2, with a possible D match to TRBD1 (5 bases). This CDR3 is built from 14 residues. Deletions cut 7 bases from V and 7 bases from J, with 19 bases between. Germline CDR1 MNHNS, CDR2 SASEGT. The CDR3 protein is CASTEGEQRGGYTF. In DNA, the CDR3 is TGTGCCAGCACGGAAGGGGAACAAAGGGGTGGCTACACCTTC.

On this clonotype: A much more abundant neighbour one base away suggests this may be a read error. The J gene is TRBJ2-5, the V gene TRBV6-2 or TRBV6-3, with D perhaps TRBD1 (7 bases). This CDR3 region has 11 residues. CDR1 MNHEY and CDR2 SVGEGT come from the germline V gene. The CDR3: CASSSGGTHYF. CDR3 coding DNA: TGTGCCAGCAGCTCAGGGGGGACCCATTACTTC.

A remark on this clonotype: At one of its ends the junction is not consistent with the germline gene, which may arise from a read error. CDR3: CASSSGQTNNGELSF. The CDR3 DNA follows: TGCGCCAGCAGCTCTGGACAGACCAACAACGGGGAGCTGTCTTTT. This chain links TRBV5-1 with TRBJ2-2; tentative D call: TRBD1 (6 bases). The CDR3 consists of 15 residues. Germline loops: CDR1 SGHRS, CDR2 YFSETQ.

This clonotype appeared many times. This rearrangement joins TRBV30 to TRBJ1-5; no reliable D call. Germline V gives CDR1 GTSNPN, CDR2 SVGIG (reference sequence). This CDR3 spans 14 amino acids. V was pared by 1 base and J by 1 base, with 8 bases between. The CDR3 region has the DNA TGTGCCTGGAGTGGCGGTAGCAGCAATCAGCCCCAGCATTTT. Translation: CAWSGGSSNQPQHF. Full variable domain (rest looked up from reference TRBV30 and TRBJ1-5): SQTIHQWPATLVQPVGSPLSLECTVEGTSNPNLYWYRQAAGRGLQLLFYSVGIGQISSEVPQNLSASRPQDRQFILSSKKLLLSDSGFYLCAWSGGSSNQPQHFGDGTRLSIL.

This clonotype was counted ten times or more. The rearrangement links TRBV5-1 to TRBJ2-5; 16 nucleotides match TRBD2. With 2 bases clipped from V and 5 bases from J, the junction kept 3 bases outside the gene matches. The V gene's germline CDR1 is SGHRS and CDR2 YFSETQ. This CDR3 has 16 residues. The CDR3 DNA sequence: TGCGCCAGCAGCTTTGGGACTAGCGGGGGGGCTGAGACCCAGTACTTC. Translating gives CASSFGTSGGAETQYF.

Details on this clonotype: The likely explanation is a read error, given a far larger clone one base away. V and J are TRBV6-5 and TRBJ2-1; no definite D call. The CDR3 length is 15 residues. Germline loops: CDR1 MNHEY, CDR2 SVGAGI. Trimming removed 6 bases at V and 4 bases at J, with 16 bases between. This CDR3 reads CASRLIGWAYNEQFF. CDR3 coding DNA: TGTGCCAGCAGGCTCATCGGGTGGGCATACAATGAGCAGTTCTTC.

The CDR3 DNA reads as TGCAGTGCTAGAACAACGACTAGCGGGGGGCCGTACAATGAGCAGTTCTTC. It encodes CSARTTTSGGPYNEQFF. J is TRBJ2-1 and V is TRBV20-1, with 13 bases fitting TRBD2. With V trimmed by 2 bases and J by 4 bases, 8 bases remained unmatched. Germline V gene sequence: CDR1 DFQATT, CDR2 SNEGSKA (reference sequence). The CDR3 contains 17 residues.

This clonotype was picked up many times. The chain is built from TRBV18 and TRBJ1-1, with D tentatively TRBD1 (5 bases). CDR1 is KGHSH, CDR2 LQKENI, per germline. The V gene lost 0 bases and the J gene lost 1 base, with 9 bases spanning the gap. The CDR3 has 15 amino acids. In DNA, the CDR3 is TGTGCCAGCTCACCACCAGGGGATTCGAACACTGAAGCTTTCTTT. This codes for CASSPPGDSNTEAFF.

V is TRBV3-1 and J is TRBJ1-1; D is unresolved. CDR1 is LGHDT, CDR2 YNNKEL, per germline (reference sequence). The V gene lost 1 base and the J gene lost 5 bases, with 14 bases spanning the gap. The CDR3 is 15 residues long. CDR3 amino acids: CASSQVGLGWTEAFF. In nucleotides, the CDR3 is TGTGCCAGCAGCCAAGTAGGGCTGGGGTGGACTGAAGCTTTCTTT.

There are many counts of this clonotype. The V gene is TRBV7-6, the J gene TRBJ2-3, with 10 bases aligning to TRBD2. The CDR3 runs 18 residues. Germline lookup yields CDR1 SGHVS and CDR2 FNYEAQ. V dropped 3 bases and J dropped 6; count of bases not matched to a gene: 15. The CDR3 here is CASSLTPSTSSGGDTQYF. For the CDR3, the DNA is TGTGCCAGCAGCTTGACCCCGTCAACGTCTAGCGGGGGTGATACGCAGTATTTT.

The chain couples TRBV7-8 to TRBJ2-7; no firm D call. The CDR3 loop spans 13 amino acids. V shed 6 bases and J shed 7 bases, with 16 bases lying between them. Germline V CDR1 and CDR2: SGHVS, FQNEAQ. CDR3 coding DNA: TGTGCCAGCAGGGCAGGTTTTCATGGGGAGCAGTACTTC. This gives the protein CASRAGFHGEQYF.